These 10 T cell receptor beta chains came from one sample sequenced in a study of cytomegalovirus exposure and HLA in healthy donors listed by TCRdb under 2017. The method was the immunoSEQ multiplex PCR assay. The multiplex PCR relied on a mix of 60 forward primers for TCR Vbeta segments and 13 reverse primers for TCR Jbeta segments. The source is immuneACCESS, and TCRdb retained only in-frame sequences with V and J called. Part of the clones is not carried over; for the studies checked, unresolved V genes explain less than half of this, and the remainder is unexplained. This sample holds roughly 180,000 clones; almost 80% were observed only once. About 1.3% of the sample comes from the top ten. Sequencing was done on a sample of PBMCs. Source of these receptors: a man aged 25 to 40 in good health and CMV-seronegative.

This clone was recorded only once. The chain joins TRBV7-3 to TRBJ2-5, with TRBD2 as a possible D gene (7 bases). This CDR3 has 13 amino acids. V gave up 5 bases and J gave up 7 bases, with 14 bases separating them. The V gene's germline CDR1 is SGHTA and CDR2 FQGTGA. This CDR3 reads CASSPGLGGTQYF. The CDR3 DNA reads TGTGCCAGCAGCCCAGGACTAGGGGGGACCCAGTACTTC.

The chain couples TRBV5-1 to TRBJ2-5; the D is unclear. The CDR3 covers 13 residues. V was clipped by 0 bases and J by 5 bases, with 8 bases between them. CDR1 is SGHRS and CDR2 is YFSETQ in the germline V gene. CDR3: CASSLAVEETQYF. The CDR3, as DNA: TGCGCCAGCAGCTTGGCGGTGGAGGAGACCCAGTACTTC.

This clone was seen a single time. At one boundary the junction diverges from the germline segment, which might be a read error. The chain joins TRBV7-7 to TRBJ2-2, with no clear D. The CDR3 contains 16 residues. Per the germline V gene, CDR1 is SSHAT and CDR2 is FNYEAQ (reference sequence). The CDR3 region has the DNA TGTGCTAGCAGCTTAGGCCCCGACACGAACACCGGGGAGCTGTTTTTT. Translation gives CASSLGPDTNTGELFF.

The CDR3 sequence is CTSSRLGTNRNIQYF. CDR3 sequence (DNA): TGCACCAGCAGCCGCCTCGGGACTAACCGAAACATTCAGTACTTC. The chain employs TRBV1 and TRBJ2-4; the tabulated D call, TRBD2, remains unverified against the DNA. TRBV1 is a listed pseudogene. The CDR3 is 15 amino acids.

The chain recombines TRBV28 with TRBJ1-4; the D gene is possibly TRBD1 (5 bases). The CDR3 spans 12 residues. Germline loops: CDR1 MDHEN, CDR2 SYDVKM. Trimming took 6 bases from V and 13 from J, leaving 15 bases between them. CDR3 residues: CASSPWGGSLFF. CDR3 DNA: TGTGCCAGCAGCCCATGGGGGGGGTCACTGTTTTTT.

This chain joins TRBV6-5 and TRBJ2-4, with TRBD1 identical over 9 bases. This CDR3 is built from 14 residues. The J segment lost 6 bases and the V segment lost 5 bases, leaving 5 bases of the junction unmatched. The germline gives CDR1 MNHEY, CDR2 SVGAGI. CDR3 bases: TGTGCCAGCAGTCGGGACAGGGCGGTAAACATTCAGTACTTC. This gives the protein CASSRDRAVNIQYF.

V and J are TRBV30 and TRBJ1-5; maybe TRBD1 (5 bases). CDR1 GTSNPN and CDR2 SVGIG come from the germline V gene (reference sequence). The CDR3 extends over 13 amino acids. Trimming cost V 2 bases and J 6 bases, with 11 bases left between them. The CDR3 region is CAWSTSGAQPQHF. The CDR3 coding sequence is TGTGCCTGGAGTACGTCTGGGGCTCAGCCCCAGCATTTT.

The CDR3 loop is CASSLVGTGDTGELFF. The CDR3 bases are TGTGCCAGCAGCTTAGTCGGGACAGGGGACACCGGGGAGCTGTTTTTT. The chain links TRBV13 to TRBJ2-2; 10 bases are shared with TRBD1. The germline gives CDR1 PRHDT, CDR2 FYEKMQ (reference sequence). J lost 3 bases, V lost 1 base, and 2 bases had no gene match. This CDR3 has 16 amino acids. The full variable domain, its missing parts supplied by reference TRBV13 and TRBJ2-2, is AAGVIQSPRHLIKEKRETATLKCYPIPRHDTVYWYQQGPGQDPQFLISFYEKMQSDKGSIPDRFSAQQFSDYHSELNMSSLELGDSALYFCASSLVGTGDTGELFFGEGSRLTVL.

J is TRBJ2-2 and V is TRBV5-4, with D perhaps TRBD1 (5 bases). The CDR3 is 13 amino acids. The germline V and J ends were trimmed by 2 bases and 6 bases, with 8 bases remaining between them. Looked up from germline, CDR1 is SGHNT and CDR2 is YYREEE (reference sequence). The CDR3 nucleotides are TGTGCCAGCAGCTTACAGGCCCCCGGGGAGCTGTTTTTT. Its protein is CASSLQAPGELFF.

This chain uses TRBV5-8 with TRBJ2-3, with 12 bases matching TRBD2. The CDR3 runs 16 residues. The J segment lost 5 bases and the V segment lost 4 bases, leaving 8 bases of the junction unmatched. Germline values: CDR1 SGHTS, CDR2 YDEGEE. Here the CDR3 DNA reads TGTGCCAGCAGCATTCCTAGCGGGAGGGCCCTAGATACGCAGTATTTT. Translation: CASSIPSGRALDTQYF.